The 15 T cell receptor beta chains presented below share a single source sample, sequenced in a study of T cells in Graves' hyperthyroidism and ophthalmopathy. RNA transcripts yielded amplified TCR beta CDR3 regions. Primed by the HTBI set, a first-round RT-PCR was run on the TCR CDR3. TCRdb ran MiXCR on the multiplex PCR reads and lists one entry per CDR3 protein. The sample records 75,000 to 100,000 distinct CDR3 sequences, 51% being singletons. The specimen was blood. The receptors were sampled from a woman in her thirties or forties with Graves' hyperthyroidism.

The sample holds a few counts of this clonotype. No DNA is shown, since the ends of the CDR3 on it are uncertain; the CDR3 is the one TCRdb lists. V usage is TRBV7-2 and J usage is TRBJ1-2; the D call of TRBD1 is as the table states it, not checked on the DNA. The CDR3 spans 19 amino acids, including both terminal residues. Germline V gene sequence: CDR1 SGHTA, CDR2 FQGNSA. The CDR3 sequence is CASSFYICSAQTGDYGYTF.

The rearrangement links TRBV20-1 to TRBJ2-7; no clear D. CDR1 is DFQATT, CDR2 SNEGSKA, per germline (reference sequence). V was shortened by 6 bases and J by 3 bases, with 12 bases between the two germline ends. This CDR3 has 12 amino acids. Written as DNA, the CDR3 is TGCAGTGCCAGCTCACCGGGCTACGAGCAGTACTTC. This translates into CSASSPGYEQYF.

The sample holds many counts of this clonotype. The chain recombines TRBV19 with TRBJ1-2, with a possible D match to TRBD1 (5 bases). The V end lost 8 bases, the J end lost 4 bases, and 14 bases lay between the germline ends. The CDR3 runs 13 residues. Germline V gene data show CDR1 as LNHDA and CDR2 as SQIVND (reference sequence). CDR3 residues: CASETQGIYGYTF. DNA for the CDR3: TGTGCCAGTGAGACCCAGGGCATCTATGGCTACACCTTC.

This CDR3 is CSPTPGDLHEAFF. The CDR3 coding sequence is TGCAGTCCGACACCAGGGGACCTACATGAAGCTTTCTTT. The chain is built from TRBV29-1 and TRBJ1-1; D is possibly TRBD1 (6 bases). Per the germline V gene, CDR1 is SQVTM and CDR2 is ANQGSEA. The CDR3 spans 13 residues.

Turning to this clonotype: No conserved phenylalanine or tryptophan is present at the end of the CDR3, so a read error is the likely explanation. V gene TRBV4-1 combines with J gene TRBJ1-4, with D unclear. This CDR3 contains 13 residues. Per germline, CDR1 MGHRA and CDR2 YSYEKL. V lost 4 bases and J lost 4, with 7 bases in between. The CDR3 protein is CASSLRLNEKLFS. DNA of the CDR3: TGCGCCAGCAGCCTCCGCCTTAATGAAAAACTGTTTTCT.

This clonotype was observed at least ten times. This chain connects TRBV5-1 to TRBJ1-2; 10 positions match TRBD1. Germline V lookup: CDR1 SGHRS, CDR2 YFSETQ. The CDR3 spans 16 residues. The V gene end was trimmed by 4 bases and the J gene end by 5 bases; junction bases not matched to a gene: 11. The DNA of the CDR3 is TGCGCCAGCAGCCCCGGGCGGGACAGGGGTTATTATGGCTACACCTTC. It encodes CASSPGRDRGYYGYTF.

In this sample, this clonotype turned up many times. This rearrangement joins TRBV30 to TRBJ1-5; D is ambiguous. V shed 2 bases and J shed 5 bases, with 7 bases lying between them. Germline V lookup: CDR1 GTSNPN, CDR2 SVGIG (reference sequence). CDR3 size: 12 residues. The CDR3 DNA sequence: TGTGCCTGGAGTAAAGGGCATCAGCCCCAGCATTTT. Translated: CAWSKGHQPQHF.

The V and J genes are TRBV10-3 and TRBJ2-5; D is perhaps TRBD1 (6 bases). CDR1 is ENHRY and CDR2 is SYGVKD in the germline V gene. V lost 9 bases and J 2 bases, leaving 16 bases between the germline ends. CDR3 size: 14 residues. The CDR3 DNA sequence: TGTGCCATTCAAACAGGGAACAGTCAAGAGACCCAGTACTTC. Its translation is CAIQTGNSQETQYF.

The rearrangement joins TRBV2 to TRBJ1-6; the match to TRBD1 covers 11 bases. The CDR3 consists of 17 residues. With 3 bases clipped from V and 10 bases from J, the junction kept 11 bases outside the gene matches. CDR1 and CDR2 (germline): SNHLY, FYNNEI. The CDR3 reads CASSDGLGQGVDSPLHF. The CDR3 nucleotides read TGTGCCAGCAGTGATGGGTTGGGACAGGGGGTAGACTCACCCCTCCACTTT.

This clonotype was seen at least ten times. The chain links TRBV7-2 to TRBJ2-5, with 8 bases aligning to TRBD1. The CDR3 has 14 residues. V lost 2 bases and J lost 5; bases outside the gene matches: 4. Germline V gene sequence: CDR1 SGHTA, CDR2 FQGNSA. For the CDR3, the DNA is TGTGCCAGCAGCTTACAGGGGGCCGGGGAGACCCAGTACTTC. As protein: CASSLQGAGETQYF.

Remarks on this clonotype: Because it lacks the conserved phenylalanine or tryptophan at the end, this CDR3 is likely a read error. It is unclear where the CDR3 begins or ends on the DNA, so no DNA is shown, and the CDR3 is as TCRdb lists it. V usage is TRBV7-6 and J usage is TRBJ2-7. The CDR3 is 11 residues long, counting both termini. CDR1 and CDR2 (germline): SGHVS, FNYEAQ. The CDR3 is CASSFYICSAI.

As to this clonotype: A much larger clone lies a single base off, so this may be a read error. V gene TRBV5-4 combines with J gene TRBJ1-1; D remains ambiguous. This CDR3 comprises 15 residues. Germline-derived CDR1 and CDR2 are SGHNT and YYREEE (reference sequence). CDR3 DNA: TGTGCCAGTAGTTCTTTTGGGCGGTTCGACACTGTAGCTTTCTTT. It specifies CASSSFGRFDTVAFF.

Ten or more counts support this clonotype. The genes are TRBV6-5 and TRBJ1-1; D is unresolved. Germline assignment: CDR1 MNHEY and CDR2 SVGAGI. Between the trimmed V and J ends, which lost 2 bases and 0 bases, there was a span of 7 bases. The CDR3 is 14 residues long. DNA of the CDR3: TGTGCCAGCAGTTACAAGGCCCTGAACACTGAAGCTTTCTTT. Its protein is CASSYKALNTEAFF.

This clonotype was recorded many times. The chain joins TRBV14 to TRBJ2-5; 13 nucleotides align to TRBD2. The CDR3 loop spans 17 amino acids. V was pared by 2 bases and J by 5 bases, with 8 bases of the junction left unmatched. Germline CDR1 and CDR2: SGHDN and FVKESK. Written as DNA, the CDR3 is TGTGCCAGCAGCCAACCCCGGACTAGCGGGAGAGGGGAGACCCAGTACTTC. Translation: CASSQPRTSGRGETQYF.

This clonotype is deemed medium-sized (0.01 to 0.1%). The chain carries TRBV4-1 and TRBJ2-7; a weak D match, TRBD2 (6 bases). The CDR3 consists of 14 residues. Germline V gives CDR1 MGHRA, CDR2 YSYEKL. Trimming removed 0 bases at V and 1 base at J, with 7 bases between. The DNA of the CDR3 is TGCGCCAGCAGCCAAGATCGGGGGTCCTACGAGCAGTACTTC. Amino acid sequence: CASSQDRGSYEQYF.